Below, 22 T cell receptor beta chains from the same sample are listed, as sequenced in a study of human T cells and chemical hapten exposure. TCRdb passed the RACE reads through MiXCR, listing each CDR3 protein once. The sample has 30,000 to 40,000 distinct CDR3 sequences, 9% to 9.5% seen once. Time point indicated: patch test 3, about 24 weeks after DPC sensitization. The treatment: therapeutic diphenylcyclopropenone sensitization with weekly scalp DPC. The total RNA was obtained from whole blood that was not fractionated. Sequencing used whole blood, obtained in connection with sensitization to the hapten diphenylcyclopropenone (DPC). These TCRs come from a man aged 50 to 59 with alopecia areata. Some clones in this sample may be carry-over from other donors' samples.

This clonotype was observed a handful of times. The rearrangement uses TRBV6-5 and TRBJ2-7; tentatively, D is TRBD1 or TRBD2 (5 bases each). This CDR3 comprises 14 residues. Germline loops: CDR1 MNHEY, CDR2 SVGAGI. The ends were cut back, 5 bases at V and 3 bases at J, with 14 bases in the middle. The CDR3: CASSPTESGYEQYF. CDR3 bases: TGTGCCAGCAGTCCGACAGAGAGCGGCTACGAGCAGTACTTC.

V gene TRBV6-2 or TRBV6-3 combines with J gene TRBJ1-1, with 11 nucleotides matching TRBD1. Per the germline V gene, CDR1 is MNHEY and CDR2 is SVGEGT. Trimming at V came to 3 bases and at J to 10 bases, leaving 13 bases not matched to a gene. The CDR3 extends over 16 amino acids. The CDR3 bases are TGTGCCAGCAGTTATCACGATGCCGGGACAGGGGGGAGAGCTTTCTTT. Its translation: CASSYHDAGTGGRAFF.

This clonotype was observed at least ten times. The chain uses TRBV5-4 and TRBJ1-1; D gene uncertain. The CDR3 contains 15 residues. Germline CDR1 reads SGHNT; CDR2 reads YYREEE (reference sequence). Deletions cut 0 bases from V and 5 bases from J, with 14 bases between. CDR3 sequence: CASSLAASGWTEAFF. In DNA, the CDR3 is TGTGCCAGCAGCTTGGCAGCATCCGGCTGGACTGAAGCTTTCTTT. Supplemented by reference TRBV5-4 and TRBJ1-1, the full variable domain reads ETGVTQSPTHLIKTRGQQVTLRCSSQSGHNTVSWYQQALGQGPQFIFQYYREEENGRGNFPPRFSGLQFPNYSSELNVNALELDDSALYLCASSLAASGWTEAFFGQGTRLTVV.

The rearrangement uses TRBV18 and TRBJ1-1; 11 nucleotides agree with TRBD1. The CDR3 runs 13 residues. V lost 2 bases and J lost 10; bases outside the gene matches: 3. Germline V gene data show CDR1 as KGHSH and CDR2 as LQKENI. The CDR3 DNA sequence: TGTGCCAGCTCACCAGGGGACAGGGGGGGAGCTTTCTTT. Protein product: CASSPGDRGGAFF.

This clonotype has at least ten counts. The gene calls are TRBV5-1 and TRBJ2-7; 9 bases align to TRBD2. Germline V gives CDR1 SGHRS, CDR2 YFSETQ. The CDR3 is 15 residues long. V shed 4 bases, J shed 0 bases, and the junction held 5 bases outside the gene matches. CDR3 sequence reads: CASSELAGASYEQYF. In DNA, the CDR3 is TGCGCCAGCAGCGAGTTAGCGGGGGCCTCCTACGAGCAGTACTTC.

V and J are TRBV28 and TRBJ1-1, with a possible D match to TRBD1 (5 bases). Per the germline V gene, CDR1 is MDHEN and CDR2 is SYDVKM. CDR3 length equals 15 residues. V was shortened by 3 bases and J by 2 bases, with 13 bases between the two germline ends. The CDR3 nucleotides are TGTGCCAGCAGTTTCGGGGCAGGAGCCAACACTGAAGCTTTCTTT. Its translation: CASSFGAGANTEAFF.

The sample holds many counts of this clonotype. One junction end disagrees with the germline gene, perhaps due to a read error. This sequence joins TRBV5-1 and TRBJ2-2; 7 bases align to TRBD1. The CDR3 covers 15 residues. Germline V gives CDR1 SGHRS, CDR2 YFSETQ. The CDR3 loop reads CASSFRTGNTGELFF. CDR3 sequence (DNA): TGTGCCAGCAGTTTTCGGACAGGGAACACCGGGGAGCTGTTTTTT.

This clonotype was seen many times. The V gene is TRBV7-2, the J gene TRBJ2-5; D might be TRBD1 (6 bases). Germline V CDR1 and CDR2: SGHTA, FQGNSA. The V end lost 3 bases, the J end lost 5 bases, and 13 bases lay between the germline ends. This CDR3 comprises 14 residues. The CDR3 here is CASSLGQGLETQYF. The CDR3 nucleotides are TGTGCCAGCAGCTTGGGGCAGGGGCTGGAGACCCAGTACTTC.

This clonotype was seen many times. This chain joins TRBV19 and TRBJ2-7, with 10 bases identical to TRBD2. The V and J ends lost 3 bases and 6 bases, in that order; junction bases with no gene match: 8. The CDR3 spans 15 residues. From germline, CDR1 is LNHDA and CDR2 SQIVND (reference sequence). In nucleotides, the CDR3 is TGTGCCAGTAGTATTCATAGCGGGAGGATATCCGAGCAGTACTTC. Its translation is CASSIHSGRISEQYF. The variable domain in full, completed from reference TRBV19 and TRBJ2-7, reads DGGITQSPKYLFRKEGQNVTLSCEQNLNHDAMYWYRQDPGQGLRLIYYSQIVNDFQKGDIAEGYSVSREKKESFPLTVTSAQKNPTAFYLCASSIHSGRISEQYFGPGTRLTVT.

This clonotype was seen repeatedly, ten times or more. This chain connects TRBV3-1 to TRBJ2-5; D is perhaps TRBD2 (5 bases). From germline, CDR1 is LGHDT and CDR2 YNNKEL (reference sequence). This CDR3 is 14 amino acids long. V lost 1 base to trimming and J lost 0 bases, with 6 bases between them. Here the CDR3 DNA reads TGTGCCAGCAGCCAAGTCGGGGACCAAGAGACCCAGTACTTC. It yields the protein CASSQVGDQETQYF.

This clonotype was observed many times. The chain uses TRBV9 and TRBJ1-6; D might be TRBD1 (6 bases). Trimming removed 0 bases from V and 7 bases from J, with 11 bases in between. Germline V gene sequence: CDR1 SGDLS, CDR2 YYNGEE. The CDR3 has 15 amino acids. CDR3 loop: CASSVDAGENSPLHF. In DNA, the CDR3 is TGTGCCAGCAGCGTAGATGCAGGGGAGAATTCACCCCTCCACTTT.

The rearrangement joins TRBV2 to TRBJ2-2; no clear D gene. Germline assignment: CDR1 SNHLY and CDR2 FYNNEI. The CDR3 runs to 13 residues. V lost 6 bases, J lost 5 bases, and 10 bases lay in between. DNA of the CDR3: TGTGCCAGCAGGGGGATGGGGACCGGGGAGCTGTTTTTT. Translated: CASRGMGTGELFF.

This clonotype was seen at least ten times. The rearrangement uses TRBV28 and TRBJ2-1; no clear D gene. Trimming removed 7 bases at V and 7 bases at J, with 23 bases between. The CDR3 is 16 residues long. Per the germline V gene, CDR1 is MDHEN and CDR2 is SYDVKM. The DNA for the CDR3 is TGTGCCAGCACCCCCCACTCCGGCGAGATGGGTAATGAGCAGTTCTTC. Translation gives CASTPHSGEMGNEQFF. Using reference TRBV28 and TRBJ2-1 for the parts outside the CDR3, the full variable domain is DVKVTQSSRYLVKRTGEKVFLECVQDMDHENMFWYRQDPGLGLRLIYFSYDVKMKEKGDIPEGYSVSREKKERFSLILESASTNQTSMYLCASTPHSGEMGNEQFFGPGTRLTVL.

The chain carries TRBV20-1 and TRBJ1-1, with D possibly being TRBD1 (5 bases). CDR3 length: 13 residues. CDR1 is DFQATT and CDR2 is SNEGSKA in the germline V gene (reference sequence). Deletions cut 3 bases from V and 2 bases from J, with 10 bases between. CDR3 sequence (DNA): TGCAGTGCTAGGGGGGGGACTAACACTGAAGCTTTCTTT. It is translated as CSARGGTNTEAFF.

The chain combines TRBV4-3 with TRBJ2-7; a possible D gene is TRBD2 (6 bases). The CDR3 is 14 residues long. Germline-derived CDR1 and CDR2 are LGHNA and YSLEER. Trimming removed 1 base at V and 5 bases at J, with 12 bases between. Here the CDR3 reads CASSQGGARDEQYF. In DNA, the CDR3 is TGCGCCAGCAGCCAAGGCGGGGCCCGGGACGAGCAGTACTTC.

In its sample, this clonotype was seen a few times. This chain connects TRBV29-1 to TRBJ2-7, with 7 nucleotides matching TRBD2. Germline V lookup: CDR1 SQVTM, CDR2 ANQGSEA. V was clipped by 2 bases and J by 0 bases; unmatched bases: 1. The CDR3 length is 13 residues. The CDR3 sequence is CSVESGGSYEQYF. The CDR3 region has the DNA TGCAGCGTTGAATCGGGGGGCTCCTACGAGCAGTACTTC.

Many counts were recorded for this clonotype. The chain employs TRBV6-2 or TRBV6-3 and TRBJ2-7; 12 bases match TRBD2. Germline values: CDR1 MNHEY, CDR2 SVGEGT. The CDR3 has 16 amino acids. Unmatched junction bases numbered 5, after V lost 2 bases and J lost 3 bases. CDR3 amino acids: CASSYRTSGTFYEQYF. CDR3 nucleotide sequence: TGTGCCAGCAGTTACCGGACTAGCGGGACCTTCTACGAGCAGTACTTC.

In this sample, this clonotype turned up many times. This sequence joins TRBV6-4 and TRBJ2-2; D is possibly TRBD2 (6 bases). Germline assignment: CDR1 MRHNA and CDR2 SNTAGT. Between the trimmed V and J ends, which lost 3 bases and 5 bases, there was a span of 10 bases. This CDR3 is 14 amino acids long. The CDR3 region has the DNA TGTGCCAGCAGTGAGGTAGCGGCTACCGGGGAGCTGTTTTTT. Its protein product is CASSEVAATGELFF.

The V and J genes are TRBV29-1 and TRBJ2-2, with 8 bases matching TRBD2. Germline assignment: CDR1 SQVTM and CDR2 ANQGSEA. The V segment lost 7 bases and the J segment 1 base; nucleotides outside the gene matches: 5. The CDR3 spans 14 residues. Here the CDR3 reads CSARAGVNTGELFF. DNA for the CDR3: TGCAGCGCTCGAGCGGGAGTGAACACCGGGGAGCTGTTTTTT.

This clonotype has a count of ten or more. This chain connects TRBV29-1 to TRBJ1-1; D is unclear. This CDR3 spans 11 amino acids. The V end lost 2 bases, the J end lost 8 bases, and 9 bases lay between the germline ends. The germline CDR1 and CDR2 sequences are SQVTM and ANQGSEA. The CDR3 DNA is TGCAGCGTTGAAACGACCTCAGAAGCTTTCTTT. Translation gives CSVETTSEAFF.

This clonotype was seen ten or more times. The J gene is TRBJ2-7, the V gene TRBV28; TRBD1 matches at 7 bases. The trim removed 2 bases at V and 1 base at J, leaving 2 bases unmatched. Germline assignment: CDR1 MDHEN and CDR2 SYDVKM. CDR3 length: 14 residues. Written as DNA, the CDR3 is TGTGCCAGCAGTTTAGTGACAGGGTCCTACGAGCAGTACTTC. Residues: CASSLVTGSYEQYF. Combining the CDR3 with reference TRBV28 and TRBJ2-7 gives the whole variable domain DVKVTQSSRYLVKRTGEKVFLECVQDMDHENMFWYRQDPGLGLRLIYFSYDVKMKEKGDIPEGYSVSREKKERFSLILESASTNQTSMYLCASSLVTGSYEQYFGPGTRLTVT.

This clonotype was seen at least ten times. For the CDR3, the DNA is TGTGCCAGCAGCCCCTTCGTTAGGACAGGGGTAGAAGCTTTCTTT. This codes for CASSPFVRTGVEAFF. The chain recombines TRBV7-9 with TRBJ1-1; 9 nucleotides match TRBD1. Trimming cost V 5 bases and J 8 bases; bases outside gene matches: 12. The CDR3 runs to 15 residues. Germline V gene lookup returns CDR1 SEHNR and CDR2 FQNEAQ (reference sequence).